A single sample is the source of the 18 T cell receptor beta chains below, sequenced in a study of regulatory dendritic cells for organ transplantation. Their recognized antigens are unknown. Data came from immunoSEQ multiplex PCR; TCRdb stores just in-frame clones and leaves some out. The sample includes some 11,000 clones, around two thirds of them seen just once. Sorted T cells were CFSE-labeled and cultured five to six days with allogeneic regulatory or mature dendritic cells at 1:10. Sequenced material: naive CD4+ T cells from blood cultured with regulatory dendritic cells. Subset noted: CD45RA+ naive T cells. These receptors were taken from a human donor in good health.

V and J are TRBV6-5 and TRBJ1-5; D might be TRBD1 (6 bases). Trimming shortened V by 6 bases and J by 6 bases, and 12 bases separated the two germline ends. The CDR3 is 13 residues long. From germline, CDR1 is MNHEY and CDR2 SVGAGI. CDR3 sequence reads: CASRMDSSQPQHF. CDR3 in DNA: TGTGCCAGCAGAATGGACAGCTCTCAGCCCCAGCATTTT.

The chain has TRBV27 and TRBJ2-7, with 9 nucleotides matching TRBD1. The V gene end was trimmed by 0 bases and the J gene end by 5 bases; junction bases not matched to a gene: 8. CDR3 size: 16 residues. Per germline, CDR1 MNHEY and CDR2 SMNVEV (reference sequence). Written as DNA, the CDR3 is TGTGCCAGCAGTTTATCTTCGGGACAGGGTAGCGACGAGCAGTACTTC. Its translation: CASSLSSGQGSDEQYF.

V gene TRBV5-6 combines with J gene TRBJ2-7, with D possibly TRBD1 on 6 matching bases. The V and J ends lost 5 bases and 2 bases respectively, with 14 bases between them. This CDR3 contains 14 residues. In germline, CDR1 is SGHDT, CDR2 YYEEEE. The CDR3 DNA reads as TGTGCCAGCAGTTTAGGGACATTGACCTACGAGCAGTACTTC. Encoded protein: CASSLGTLTYEQYF.

The J gene is TRBJ2-2, the V gene TRBV11-2; D might be TRBD2 (5 bases). Trimming stripped 2 bases from V and 3 bases from J, with 10 bases between. Germline CDR1 SGHAT, CDR2 FQNNGV. This CDR3 is 15 amino acids long. Here the CDR3 reads CASSLSGLDTGELFF. The CDR3 nucleotides are TGTGCCAGCAGCTTATCGGGGTTGGACACCGGGGAGCTGTTTTTT.

This clone was picked up a small number of times. This chain joins TRBV5-1 and TRBJ2-7, with TRBD2 matching 7 bases. The CDR3 runs to 13 residues. V trimming: 0 bases; J trimming: 6 bases; junction bases outside the gene matches: 3. Germline loops: CDR1 SGHRS, CDR2 YFSETQ. The CDR3 DNA reads as TGCGCCAGCAGCTTGGCCAGGGAGGGCGAGCAGTACTTC. Protein product: CASSLAREGEQYF.

The V and J genes are TRBV19 and TRBJ1-5, with TRBD1 identical over 12 bases. The V segment lost 4 bases and the J segment 6 bases; nucleotides outside the gene matches: 4. The CDR3 runs to 15 residues. Germline lookup yields CDR1 LNHDA and CDR2 SQIVND (reference sequence). CDR3 in DNA: TGTGCCAGTAGTAGGGGACAGGGGGCAATTCAGCCCCAGCATTTT. Its protein is CASSRGQGAIQPQHF.

The chain has TRBV19 and TRBJ2-2; D may be TRBD1 (5 bases). Germline lookup yields CDR1 LNHDA and CDR2 SQIVND (reference sequence). Trimming shortened V by 1 base and J by 5 bases, and 11 bases separated the two germline ends. CDR3 length: 15 amino acids. The DNA of the CDR3 is TGTGCCAGTAGTATAGGACAGATTCAAACCGGGGAGCTGTTTTTT. Amino acids: CASSIGQIQTGELFF.

In the case of this clone: In the same sample, other DNA sequences code for this CDR3. The V and J genes are TRBV5-1 and TRBJ2-5; D remains ambiguous. Germline values: CDR1 SGHRS, CDR2 YFSETQ. Trimming shortened V by 2 bases and J by 1 base, and 6 bases separated the two germline ends. The CDR3 length is 13 residues. CDR3 protein: CASSLTVQETQYF. Here the CDR3 DNA reads TGCGCCAGCAGCTTAACAGTCCAAGAGACCCAGTACTTC.

The V call is TRBV4-1, the J call TRBJ1-6; D perhaps matches TRBD1 (5 bases). With 4 bases removed from V and 7 bases from J, the gap between germline ends came to 14 bases. Per the germline V gene, CDR1 is MGHRA and CDR2 is YSYEKL. The CDR3 sequence is 15 residues long. The CDR3 bases are TGCGCCAGCAGCCCCTCGGGACTCCAGAATTCACCCCTCCACTTT. It codes for CASSPSGLQNSPLHF.

This chain connects TRBV5-1 to TRBJ1-2; TRBD1 agrees at 7 bases. The V gene end was trimmed by 4 bases and the J gene end by 2 bases; junction bases not matched to a gene: 11. The CDR3 loop spans 16 amino acids. Germline assignment: CDR1 SGHRS and CDR2 YFSETQ. The CDR3 bases are TGCGCCAGCAGCACCCCAGGGGGGTTAGGAAACTATGGCTACACCTTC. Its protein product is CASSTPGGLGNYGYTF.

The chain links TRBV7-9 to TRBJ1-4; 9 bases line up with TRBD1. Germline CDR1 SEHNR, CDR2 FQNEAQ (reference sequence). The CDR3 runs to 15 residues. Trimming cost V 4 bases and J 7 bases; bases outside gene matches: 7. CDR3 region: CASSSGQGNGEKLFF. The CDR3 DNA reads as TGTGCCAGCAGCTCGGGACAGGGCAATGGTGAAAAACTGTTTTTT.

This clone was seen a single time. CDR3 bases: TGTGCCAGCAGCTTAGCGGGGGGGCCTAACGGGGAGCTGTTTTTT. Translating gives CASSLAGGPNGELFF. The rearrangement joins TRBV7-2 to TRBJ2-2; TRBD2 might be the D (7 bases). Germline CDR1 reads SGHTA; CDR2 reads FQGNSA. Trimming pared 0 bases from V and 7 bases from J, leaving 12 bases between. The CDR3 extends over 15 amino acids.

The V gene is TRBV7-2, the J gene TRBJ2-4; possibly TRBD2 for D (5 bases). This CDR3 comprises 13 residues. CDR1 is SGHTA and CDR2 is FQGNSA in the germline V gene. The germline V and J ends were trimmed by 1 base and 9 bases, with 10 bases remaining between them. CDR3 protein: CASSLENGGIQYF. The CDR3 nucleotides are TGTGCCAGCAGCTTAGAAAATGGAGGCATTCAGTACTTC.

J is TRBJ2-1 and V is TRBV12-5; 7 bases agree with TRBD1. Germline-derived CDR1 and CDR2 are LGHNT and FRNRAP. The V segment lost 0 bases and the J segment 10 bases; nucleotides outside the gene matches: 12. The CDR3 runs 16 residues. The chain's CDR3 is CASGLVLGYTGDEQFF. The CDR3 DNA follows: TGTGCTAGTGGTTTGGTACTAGGGTATACAGGGGACGAGCAGTTCTTC. The complete variable domain, with remaining parts taken from reference TRBV12-5 and TRBJ2-1, reads DARVTQTPRHKVTEMGQEVTMRCQPILGHNTVFWYRQTMMQGLELLAYFRNRAPLDDSGMPKDRFSAEMPDATLATLKIQPSEPRDSAVYFCASGLVLGYTGDEQFFGPGTRLTVL.

This clone was counted between two and nine times. V usage is TRBV7-8 and J usage is TRBJ1-2; D ambiguous. This CDR3 has 15 amino acids. Germline CDR1 SGHVS, CDR2 FQNEAQ. Between the trimmed V and J ends, which lost 5 bases and 2 bases, there was a span of 15 bases. DNA of the CDR3: TGTGCCAGCAGCCCCGCAGGCTTACTCAACTATGGCTACACCTTC. This sequence encodes CASSPAGLLNYGYTF.

The chain recombines TRBV5-1 with TRBJ2-7; possible D gene TRBD1, 5 bases. The germline V gene encodes CDR1 SGHRS and CDR2 YFSETQ. The CDR3 is 13 amino acids. V was trimmed by 3 bases and J by 5 bases, leaving 12 bases between them. CDR3 sequence reads: CASSSTGRDEQYF. CDR3 sequence (DNA): TGCGCCAGCAGCTCAACGGGCAGGGACGAGCAGTACTTC.

This sequence joins TRBV5-1 and TRBJ1-2; no clear D gene. The V gene's germline CDR1 is SGHRS and CDR2 YFSETQ. There are 14 residues in the CDR3. V was clipped by 1 base and J by 0 bases, with 7 bases between them. CDR3 nucleotides: TGCGCCAGCAGCTTGAGCGGAGCTAACTATGGCTACACCTTC. It encodes CASSLSGANYGYTF.

This chain joins TRBV5-5 and TRBJ1-1, with D perhaps matching TRBD1 (5 bases). The germline gives CDR1 SGHKS, CDR2 YYEKEE (reference sequence). V was pared by 4 bases and J by 4 bases, with 8 bases between. This CDR3 is built from 12 residues. CDR3 in amino acids: CASSRGGTEAFF. The CDR3 nucleotides read TGTGCCAGCAGCCGGGGGGGCACTGAAGCTTTCTTT.